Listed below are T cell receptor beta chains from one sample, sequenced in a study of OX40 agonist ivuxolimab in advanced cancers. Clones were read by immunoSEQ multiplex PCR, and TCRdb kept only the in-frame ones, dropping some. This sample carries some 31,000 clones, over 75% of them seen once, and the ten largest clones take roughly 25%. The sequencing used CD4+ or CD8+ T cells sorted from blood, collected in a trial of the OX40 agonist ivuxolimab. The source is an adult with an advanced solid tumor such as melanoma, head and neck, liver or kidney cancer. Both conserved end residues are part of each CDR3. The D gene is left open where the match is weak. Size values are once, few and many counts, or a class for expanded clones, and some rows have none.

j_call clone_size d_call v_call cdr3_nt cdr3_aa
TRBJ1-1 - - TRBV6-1 TGTGCCAGCAGTGAAAGTACTGGGATCGGGCGGGCTTTCTTT CASSESTGIGRAFF
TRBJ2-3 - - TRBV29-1 TGCAGCGTTGGTGCCGGGACTAGCACAGATACGCAGTATTTT CSVGAGTSTDTQYF
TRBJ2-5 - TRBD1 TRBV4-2 TGTGCCAGCCGGGGGACAGGGGCAGAGACCCAGTACTTC CASRGTGAETQYF
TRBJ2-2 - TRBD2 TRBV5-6 TGTGCCAGCAGCTTGGTAGCCCCGGGACTAGCTTTTAGTTCCGGGGAGCTGTTTTTT CASSLVAPGLAFSSGELFF
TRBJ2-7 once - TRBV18 TGTGCCAGCTCACCACGGTTAGAATCGGACGAGCAGTACTTC CASSPRLESDEQYF
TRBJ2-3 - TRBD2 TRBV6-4 TGTGCCAGCCCCGGGACTAGCGGGAGCTGGACAGATACGCAGTATTTT CASPGTSGSWTDTQYF
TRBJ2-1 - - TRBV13 TGTGCCAGCAGCTTGACCCCCCGATACGAGCAGTTCTTC CASSLTPRYEQFF
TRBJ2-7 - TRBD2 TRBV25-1 TGTGCCAGCCGTACCCTAGCGGGAGGCTCCTACGAGCAGTACTTC CASRTLAGGSYEQYF
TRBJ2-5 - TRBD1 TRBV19 TGTGCCAGTAGTACCCGGACAGGTGTAGAGACCCAGTACTTC CASSTRTGVETQYF
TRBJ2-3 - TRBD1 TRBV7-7 TGTGCTAGCAGCTCGGGACAGGGTCCCCAAGATACGCAGTATTTT CASSSGQGPQDTQYF
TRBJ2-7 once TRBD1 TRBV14 TGTGCCAGCAGCCTGACCGGGACAGGGGCCCTCTACGAGCAGTACTTC CASSLTGTGALYEQYF
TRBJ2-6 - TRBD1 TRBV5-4 TGTGCCAGCCAACCCGGGACAGGGTCTGGGGCCAACGTCCTGACTTTC CASQPGTGSGANVLTF
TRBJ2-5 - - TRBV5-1 TGCGCCAGCAGCTTGGAAGCCATCCAAGAGACCCAGTACTTC CASSLEAIQETQYF
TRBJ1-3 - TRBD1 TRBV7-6 TGTGCCAGCAGCCCGGGACAGAGAAGCGGAAACACCATATATTTT CASSPGQRSGNTIYF
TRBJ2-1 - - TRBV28 TGTGCCACCCTTTTAGGGAGTAGCTCCTACAATGAGCAGTTCTTC CATLLGSSSYNEQFF
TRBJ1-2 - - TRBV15 TGTGCCACCAGCAGGTCAAGCGACGGGTGGCACTATGGCTACACCTTC CATSRSSDGWHYGYTF
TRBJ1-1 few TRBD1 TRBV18 TGTGCCAGCTCCCAGGAGACAGGGGACACTGAAGCTTTCTTT CASSQETGDTEAFF
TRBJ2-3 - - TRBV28 TGTGCCAGCAGTTTATGGGGGCGTACAGATACGCAGTATTTT CASSLWGRTDTQYF
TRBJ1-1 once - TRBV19 TGTGCCAGTAGTATGGGAGGCGGGGACACTGAAGCTTTCTTT CASSMGGGDTEAFF
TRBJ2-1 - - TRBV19 TGTGCCAGTACCCCATCCCAACGGGCCGCAGGGCAGTTCTTC CASTPSQRAAGQFF
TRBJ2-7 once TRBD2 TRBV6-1 TGTGCCAGCGGGCCTAGCGGGAGTCGAGGGGAGCAGTACTTC CASGPSGSRGEQYF
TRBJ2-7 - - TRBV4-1 TGCGCCAGCAGGCCCTACTTCCGGGACGGCACCTACGAGCAGTACTTC CASRPYFRDGTYEQYF
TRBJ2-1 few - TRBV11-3 TGTGCCAGCAGCTTTGGTGATGAGCAGTTCTTC CASSFGDEQFF
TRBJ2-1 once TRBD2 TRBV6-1 TGTGCCAGCGGGACTAGCGGGCGCAATGAGCAGTTCTTC CASGTSGRNEQFF
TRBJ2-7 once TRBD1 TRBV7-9 TGTGCCAGCAGCCCTTCCGGACAGGGTTCCTACGAGCAGTACTTC CASSPSGQGSYEQYF
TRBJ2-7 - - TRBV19 TGTGCCAGTAGTTCGGGCCCTTGGGGGGCCTCCTACGAGCAGTACTTC CASSSGPWGASYEQYF
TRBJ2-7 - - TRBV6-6 TGTGCCAGCAGTTACGAGGGGGGTTGGGGGTACGAGCAGTACTTC CASSYEGGWGYEQYF
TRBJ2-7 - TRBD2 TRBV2 TGTGCCAGCAGTGTATCCCCAGGACTAGCGAGGGAGCAGTACTTC CASSVSPGLAREQYF
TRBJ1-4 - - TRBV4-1 TGCGCCAGCAGCCAATCCGGGACATCCGATGAAAAACTGTTTTTT CASSQSGTSDEKLFF
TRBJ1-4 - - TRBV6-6 TGTGCCAGCAGTTACTCGAGGGGCCGATCTAATGAAAAACTGTTTTTT CASSYSRGRSNEKLFF
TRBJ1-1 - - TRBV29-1 TGCAGCGTTGAGGGGCGCGGGGAGGCTGAAGCTTTCTTT CSVEGRGEAEAFF
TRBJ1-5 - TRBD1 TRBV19 TGTGCCAGTCGTTCGATGACAGGGAGCAATCAGCCCCAGCATTTT CASRSMTGSNQPQHF
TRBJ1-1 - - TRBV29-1 TGCAGCGTTGAAGTACGGAACACTGAAGCTTTCTTT CSVEVRNTEAFF
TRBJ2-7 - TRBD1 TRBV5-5 TGTGCCAGCACCCTACTAACGGGACAGGTCTACGAGCAGTACTTC CASTLLTGQVYEQYF
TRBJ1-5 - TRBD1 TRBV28 TGTGCCAGCAGCCGCAGACAGGGGGCCAATCAGCCCCAGCATTTT CASSRRQGANQPQHF
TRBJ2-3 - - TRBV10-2 TGCGCCAGCAGGGGGGGACCACGTACCCCGCAGTATTTT CASRGGPRTPQYF
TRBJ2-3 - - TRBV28 TGTGCCAGCAGGCCGGGCCGGCTTCGCACAGATACGCAGTATTTT CASRPGRLRTDTQYF
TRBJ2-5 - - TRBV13 TGTGCCAGCAGCTCATCCGGGGGACAATTGAAGACCCAGTACTTC CASSSSGGQLKTQYF
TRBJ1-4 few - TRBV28 TGTGCCAGCAGTGAGAGGACAGACGAAAAACTGTTTTTT CASSERTDEKLFF
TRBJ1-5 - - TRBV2 TGTGCCAGCACCTCGGGACTCGGACTGTCCCAGCATTTT CASTSGLGLSQHF
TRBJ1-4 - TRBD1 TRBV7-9 TGTGCCAGCAGTCCTACAGGGGCAACTAATGAAAAACTGTTTTTT CASSPTGATNEKLFF
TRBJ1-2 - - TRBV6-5 TGTGCCAGCAGGGAGAGGGCTTTGGGAGGCTACACCTTC CASRERALGGYTF
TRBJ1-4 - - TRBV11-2 TGTGCCAGCAGCCCGGGGGGGACATTCCAGAAACTGTTTTTT CASSPGGTFQKLFF
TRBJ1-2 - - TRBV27 TGTGCCAGCAAGCGGGGAGGGAACGCCGTCCATGGCTACACCTTC CASKRGGNAVHGYTF
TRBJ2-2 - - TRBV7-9 TGTGCCAGCAGCTTAGTGACTTTGAACACCGGGGAGCTGTTTTTT CASSLVTLNTGELFF
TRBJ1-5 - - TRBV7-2 TGTGCCAGCAGCTTATCGCCCAGTCAGCCCCAGCATTTT CASSLSPSQPQHF
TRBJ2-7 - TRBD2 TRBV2 TGTGCCAGCAGCGCCTTCTCGACTAGCGGGAGGCATTCCTACGAGCAGTACTTC CASSAFSTSGRHSYEQYF
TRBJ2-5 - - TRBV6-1 TGTGCCAGCAGTAAGGAGAGATCAGAGACCCAGTACTTC CASSKERSETQYF
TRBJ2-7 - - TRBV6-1 TGTGCCAGCAGCACCGGACCAGGGGGAGGGTACGAGCAGTACTTC CASSTGPGGGYEQYF
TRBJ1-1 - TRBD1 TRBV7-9 TGTGCCAGCAGCTCAGACAGGGTATATGGGGCTTTCTTT CASSSDRVYGAFF
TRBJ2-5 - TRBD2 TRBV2 TGTGCCACCGGACTAGCGGGAGGGTCGGAGACCCAGTACTTC CATGLAGGSETQYF
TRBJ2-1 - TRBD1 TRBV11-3 TGTGCCAGCAGCTCTAGGACAGGGGGCTGGAATGAGCAGTTCTTC CASSSRTGGWNEQFF
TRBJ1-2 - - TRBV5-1 TGCGCCAGCAGCTCCTCGGGCAGGGGAGGAGGCTACACCTTC CASSSSGRGGGYTF